Below, one TCR beta chain is given with its context. Its matching antigen is unknown. A read error may account for a junction end that differs from germline. The CDR3 consists of 16 residues. Germline lookup yields CDR1 SGHAT and CDR2 FQNNGV. The source of the sample is a study of metastatic and nonmetastatic thyroid tumors. Study-level background: Repertoire data that came from the blood and tumor or nodule tissue of malignant and benign thyroid patients were compared.

Thyroid surgery was preceded by no treatment in any patient. Study results and caveats: According to reports, the diversity of TCR beta was significantly higher in malignant thyroid tumors than in benign nodules, and this held in both blood and tumor samples.

Authors' processing steps: The study's classifier, a distant-metastasis tool for papillary thyroid cancer, was built using CDR3 differences across clinicopathological groups. TCRdb re-called the PCR reads with MiXCR. The V and J calls reflect TCRdb's pipeline rather than the authors' work. The sample shows under 55,000 clones, approximately 15% of them seen only once. This chain joins TRBV11-2 and TRBJ2-3, with 9 bases aligning to TRBD1. This sequence originates from a female donor with papillary thyroid cancer or a benign thyroid nodule (not recorded which). Some clones in this sample may be carry-over from other donors' samples. Source material: blood. DNA of the CDR3: TGTGCCAGCATCTTAACTCCGGGACAGGGCTCATATACGCAGTATTTT. Residues: CASILTPGQGSYTQYF.